This T cell receptor beta chain emerged from a study of blood T cell repertoires in COVID-19. The ends lost 10 bases at V and 5 bases at J; junction bases unmatched: 8. The germline CDR1 and CDR2 sequences are LNHDA and SQIVND (reference sequence). The CDR3 length is 13 residues. This table comes from immunoSEQ multiplex PCR, and its TCRdb copy is limited to in-frame clones, with some not included. This sample has around 200,000 clones, with 85% to 90% found just once. The sample was peripheral blood. V is TRBV19 and J is TRBJ2-1; 7 bases fit TRBD2. This receptor was identified in a man between 50 and 59 years old with acute or convalescent COVID-19. The CDR3 coding sequence is TGTGCCACCCAAGCGGGGTCTGACAATGAGCAGTTCTTC. This sequence encodes CATQAGSDNEQFF.